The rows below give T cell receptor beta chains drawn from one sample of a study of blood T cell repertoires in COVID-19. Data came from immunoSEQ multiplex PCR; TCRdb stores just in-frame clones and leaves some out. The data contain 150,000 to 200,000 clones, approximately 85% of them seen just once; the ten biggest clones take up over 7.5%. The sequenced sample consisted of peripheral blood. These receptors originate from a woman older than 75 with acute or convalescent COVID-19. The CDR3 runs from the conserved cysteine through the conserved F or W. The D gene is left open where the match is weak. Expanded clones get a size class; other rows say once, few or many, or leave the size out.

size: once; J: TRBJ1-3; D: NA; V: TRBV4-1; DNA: TGCGCCAGCAGCCAAGATGGAGGGGCCAATGGAAACACCATATATTTT; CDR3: CASSQDGGANGNTIYF
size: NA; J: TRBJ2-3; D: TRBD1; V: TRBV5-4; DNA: TGTGCCAGCAGCTTAGAGACCAGGGGGCGAAATACGCAGTATTTT; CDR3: CASSLETRGRNTQYF
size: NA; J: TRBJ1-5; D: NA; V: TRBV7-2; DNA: TGTGCCAGCAGCTCCTCCTTCAATCAGCCCCAGCATTTT; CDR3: CASSSSFNQPQHF
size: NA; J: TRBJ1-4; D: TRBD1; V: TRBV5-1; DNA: TGCGCCAGCAGCCTACGGGACAGGGATGAAAAACTGTTTTTT; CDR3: CASSLRDRDEKLFF
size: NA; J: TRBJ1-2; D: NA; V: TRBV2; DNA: TGTGCCAGCAGTTCCGGCTCTGCAGGGGCGTTCTATGGCTACACCTTC; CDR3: CASSSGSAGAFYGYTF
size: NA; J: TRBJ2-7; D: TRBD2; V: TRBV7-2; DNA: TGTGCCAGCAGCTTCCAGCGGGGGGGCGATCAGTTGTACTTC; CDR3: CASSFQRGGDQLYF
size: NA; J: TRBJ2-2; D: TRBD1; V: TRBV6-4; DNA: TGTGCCAGCAGTGAACAGGGGCACACCGGGGAGCTGTTTTTT; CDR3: CASSEQGHTGELFF
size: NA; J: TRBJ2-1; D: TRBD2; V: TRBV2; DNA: TGTGCCAGCAGTGAGGGAGGGTATGAGCAGTTCTTC; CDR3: CASSEGGYEQFF
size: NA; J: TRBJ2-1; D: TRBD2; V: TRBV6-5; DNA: TGTGCCAGCAGTTACGGGACTAGTACTGAGCAGTTCTTC; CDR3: CASSYGTSTEQFF
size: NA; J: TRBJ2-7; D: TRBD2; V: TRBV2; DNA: TGTGCCAGCAGTGTGGGACTAGCGGTCTACGAGCAGTACTTC; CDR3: CASSVGLAVYEQYF
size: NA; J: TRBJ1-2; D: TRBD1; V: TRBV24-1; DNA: TGTGCCACCAGTGCCCAAGGACAGGGAGTTGGCTACACCTTC; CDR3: CATSAQGQGVGYTF
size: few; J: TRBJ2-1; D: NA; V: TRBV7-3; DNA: TGTGCCAGCAGCTCAAGGAGGGATGAGCAGTTCTTC; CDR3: CASSSRRDEQFF
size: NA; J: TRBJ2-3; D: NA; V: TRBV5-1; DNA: TGCGCCAGCAGCTTGGCCCGGGGAGATACGCAGTATTTT; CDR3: CASSLARGDTQYF
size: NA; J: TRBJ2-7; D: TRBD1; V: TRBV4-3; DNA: TGCGCCAGCAGCAAACAGGGGGAAGGGGAGCAGTACTTC; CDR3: CASSKQGEGEQYF
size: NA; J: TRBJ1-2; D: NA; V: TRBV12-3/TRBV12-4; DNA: TGTGCCAGCAGTTCCCCCCAGGGAGGCTACACCTTC; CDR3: CASSSPQGGYTF
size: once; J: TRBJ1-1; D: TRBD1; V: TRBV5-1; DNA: TGCGCCAGCAGCTTGGGACAGGGAGGAAGGAACACTGAAGCTTTCTTT; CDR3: CASSLGQGGRNTEAFF
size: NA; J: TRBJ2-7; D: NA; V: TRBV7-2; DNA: TGTGCCAGCAGCCCCCGAGTAGCGGTCCACGAGCAGTACTTC; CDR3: CASSPRVAVHEQYF
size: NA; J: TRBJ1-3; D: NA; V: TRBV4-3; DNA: TGCGCCAGCAGCCAAGGACAGCCTTCTTACTCTGGAAACACCATATATTTT; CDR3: CASSQGQPSYSGNTIYF